What follows are 24 T cell receptor beta chains derived from one specimen sequenced in a study of a mutant IDH1 vaccine in newly diagnosed glioma. No cognate antigen is known for these TCRs. Here immunoSEQ multiplex PCR was the method, and the copy in TCRdb shows in-frame clones only, minus some. The data show about 56,000 clones, with approximately 71% seen just once and 5.3% held by the top ten. Time point meaning: week 47, end of study. Vaccinated patients received 300 ug of mutant IDH1 20-mer peptide per dose, with topical imiquimod. Sample: PBMCs, taken from a glioma patient whose treatment included an IDH1 peptide vaccine. These receptors were taken from a man in his forties or fifties with glioma.

This sequence joins TRBV18 and TRBJ1-5, with D possibly being TRBD1 (5 bases). Germline-derived CDR1 and CDR2 are KGHSH and LQKENI. V was clipped by 0 bases and J by 5 bases, with 14 bases between them. This CDR3 has 16 residues. CDR3 nucleotide sequence: TGTGCCAGCTCACCACCGGGGAGGGGAGTGTATCAGCCCCAGCATTTT. Residues: CASSPPGRGVYQPQHF. Variable domain in full (rest from reference TRBV18 and TRBJ1-5): NAGVMQNPRHLVRRRGQEARLRCSPMKGHSHVYWYRQLPEEGLKFMVYLQKENIIDESGMPKERFSAEFPKEGPSILRIQQVVRGDSAAYFCASSPPGRGVYQPQHFGDGTRLSIL.

The CDR3 is CASSLGQGLTYGYTF. The CDR3 DNA is TGCGCCAGCAGCTTGGGACAGGGACTTACCTATGGCTACACCTTC. V is TRBV5-1 and J is TRBJ1-2; 7 bases align to TRBD1. V shed 0 bases and J 4 bases; nucleotides not matched to a gene: 6. CDR3 length: 15 residues. Germline CDR1 and CDR2: SGHRS and YFSETQ.

The V call is TRBV6-6, the J call TRBJ2-3; 8 bases agree with TRBD2. The trim removed 5 bases at V and 1 base at J, leaving 5 bases unmatched. This CDR3 contains 15 residues. The germline V gene has CDR1 MNHNY and CDR2 SVGAGI (reference sequence). CDR3 protein: CASSHGRGGTDTQYF. Written as DNA, the CDR3 is TGTGCCAGCAGTCATGGGCGGGGGGGCACAGATACGCAGTATTTT.

The chain carries TRBV10-1 and TRBJ1-2, with 7 bases that match TRBD1. The CDR3 length is 13 residues. The V gene end was trimmed by 5 bases and the J gene end by 2 bases; junction bases not matched to a gene: 2. Germline V gene lookup returns CDR1 WNHNN and CDR2 SYGVQD (reference sequence). In DNA, the CDR3 is TGCGCCAGCAGTTCGGGACAGAACTATGGCTACACCTTC. This codes for CASSSGQNYGYTF.

This chain joins TRBV9 and TRBJ2-3, with 11 bases identical to TRBD2. The V gene end was trimmed by 3 bases and the J gene end by 6 bases; junction bases not matched to a gene: 6. The CDR3 contains 15 residues. In germline, CDR1 is SGDLS, CDR2 YYNGEE. In DNA, the CDR3 is TGTGCCAGCAGCGCCTCTAGCGGGGGGTGGGATACGCAGTATTTT. As protein: CASSASSGGWDTQYF.

The V gene is TRBV5-1, the J gene TRBJ1-1; a possible D gene is TRBD1 (5 bases). V was cut by 0 bases and J by 0 bases, with 9 bases left in between. The CDR3 sequence is 15 residues long. CDR1 SGHRS and CDR2 YFSETQ come from the germline V gene. The CDR3 DNA sequence: TGCGCCAGCAGCTTGGGAGGGACGATGAACACTGAAGCTTTCTTT. Protein sequence: CASSLGGTMNTEAFF.

The chain recombines TRBV30 with TRBJ1-5; D gene uncertain. Deletions cut 0 bases from V and 5 bases from J, with 5 bases between. Germline loops: CDR1 GTSNPN, CDR2 SVGIG (reference sequence). The CDR3 is made up of 12 amino acids. CDR3 DNA: TGTGCCTGGAGTGTCCGGGATCAGCCCCAGCATTTT. The encoded protein is CAWSVRDQPQHF.

V usage is TRBV5-1 and J usage is TRBJ2-7, with 7 bases matching TRBD1. CDR3 length: 15 residues. Per the germline V gene, CDR1 is SGHRS and CDR2 is YFSETQ. The ends lost 2 bases at V and 3 bases at J; junction bases unmatched: 8. The CDR3 DNA sequence: TGCGCCAGCAGCTTTGCCGGGACAGTTGGCTACGAGCAGTACTTC. The encoded protein is CASSFAGTVGYEQYF.

This clone was seen a few times. The chain has TRBV2 and TRBJ1-1; D is ambiguous. The germline V gene has CDR1 SNHLY and CDR2 FYNNEI. CDR3 length: 14 residues. Trimming left V 1 base short and J 7 bases short, with 13 bases between. CDR3 loop: CASSEEFTGVEAFF. Written as DNA, the CDR3 is TGTGCCAGCAGTGAAGAGTTTACTGGGGTTGAAGCTTTCTTT.

The chain employs TRBV5-1 and TRBJ1-4; D unresolved. There are 17 residues in the CDR3. V was shortened by 0 bases and J by 5 bases, with 17 bases between the two germline ends. Germline V gives CDR1 SGHRS, CDR2 YFSETQ. DNA of the CDR3: TGCGCCAGCAGCTTGGCCGAAGTCCGGGGATCAAATGAAAAACTGTTTTTT. Translating gives CASSLAEVRGSNEKLFF. The full variable domain, completed using reference TRBV5-1 and TRBJ1-4, is KAGVTQTPRYLIKTRGQQVTLSCSPISGHRSVSWYQQTPGQGLQFLFEYFSETQRNKGNFPGRFSGRQFSNSRSEMNVSTLELGDSALYLCASSLAEVRGSNEKLFFGSGTQLSVL.

The chain uses TRBV30 and TRBJ2-5; TRBD2 agrees at 11 bases. Germline CDR1 is GTSNPN and CDR2 is SVGIG (reference sequence). V gave up 3 bases and J gave up 12 bases; unmatched junction bases: 9. This CDR3 is built from 13 residues. CDR3 residues: CAWSFSGGASEYF. The CDR3 DNA reads TGTGCCTGGAGCTTTAGCGGGGGGGCCTCGGAGTACTTC.

V and J are TRBV14 and TRBJ1-6; a possible D gene is TRBD1 (5 bases). The CDR3 sequence is 16 residues long. The germline V and J ends were trimmed by 4 bases and 0 bases, with 10 bases remaining between them. Germline assignment: CDR1 SGHDN and CDR2 FVKESK. The CDR3 spells CASSPRGSSYNSPLHF. The CDR3 DNA reads as TGTGCCAGCAGCCCTCGGGGGAGCTCCTATAATTCACCCCTCCACTTT.

This chain joins TRBV18 and TRBJ2-5, with TRBD1 identical over 7 bases. CDR1 is KGHSH, CDR2 LQKENI, per germline. The CDR3 extends over 15 amino acids. The trim removed 2 bases at V and 4 bases at J, leaving 7 bases unmatched. The CDR3 bases are TGTGCCAGCTCACCAGCCTTCAACAGGGGAGAGACCCAGTACTTC. Translation: CASSPAFNRGETQYF.

This chain links TRBV13 with TRBJ1-1; 10 nucleotides line up with TRBD1. Trimming cost V 0 bases and J 1 base; bases outside gene matches: 5. The CDR3 length is 17 residues. CDR1 is PRHDT and CDR2 is FYEKMQ in the germline V gene (reference sequence). The chain's CDR3 is CASSLGHRDRGNTEAFF. CDR3 nucleotide sequence: TGTGCCAGCAGCTTAGGACACCGGGACAGGGGGAACACTGAAGCTTTCTTT.

V usage is TRBV4-2 and J usage is TRBJ1-1, with D hard to call. The V gene's germline CDR1 is LGHNA and CDR2 YNFKEQ. The CDR3 sequence is 14 residues long. V was trimmed by 1 base and J by 3 bases, leaving 9 bases between them. This chain's CDR3 is CASSQGRGYTEAFF. The CDR3 coding sequence is TGTGCCAGCAGCCAAGGGCGGGGATACACTGAAGCTTTCTTT.

The chain recombines TRBV2 with TRBJ1-5; 7 bases are a match to TRBD1. V gave up 6 bases and J gave up 4 bases; unmatched junction bases: 6. The CDR3 totals 14 residues. Per the germline V gene, CDR1 is SNHLY and CDR2 is FYNNEI. The CDR3 DNA reads as TGTGCCAGCAGCAGACAGGGAGGGAATCAGCCCCAGCATTTT. This codes for CASSRQGGNQPQHF. Full variable domain (remainder filled in from reference TRBV2 and TRBJ1-5): EPEVTQTPSHQVTQMGQEVILRCVPISNHLYFYWYRQILGQKVEFLVSFYNNEISEKSEIFDDQFSVERPDGSNFTLKIRSTKLEDSAMYFCASSRQGGNQPQHFGDGTRLSIL.

This clone is judged medium-sized. Relative to the germline gene, one junction end is altered; a read error may explain this. The chain joins TRBV7-7 to TRBJ2-5, with a possible D match to TRBD2 (7 bases). The CDR3 runs to 16 residues. Germline-derived CDR1 and CDR2 are SSHAT and FNYEAQ (reference sequence). Here the CDR3 reads CASSPKGGSGGETQYF. CDR3 DNA sequence: TGTGCTAGCAGCCCGAAGGGGGGGAGCGGTGGAGAGACCCAGTACTTC.

Only a few counts were recorded for this clone. The V gene is TRBV19, the J gene TRBJ1-1; D gene unclear. The CDR3 contains 14 residues. Germline loops: CDR1 LNHDA, CDR2 SQIVND (reference sequence). Trimming shortened V by 6 bases and J by 8 bases, and 19 bases separated the two germline ends. DNA for the CDR3: TGTGCCAGTAGGGAGCCGGGCCCGGTAGGGGAAGCTTTCTTT. Translated, it gives CASREPGPVGEAFF.

This clone has a handful of counts. This chain uses TRBV18 with TRBJ1-4; D unresolved. Germline V gives CDR1 KGHSH, CDR2 LQKENI. This CDR3 is built from 12 residues. Trimming removed 4 bases from V and 3 bases from J, with 3 bases in between. CDR3 bases: TGTGCCAGCTCACTCCCTAATGAAAAACTGTTTTTT. Protein: CASSLPNEKLFF.

The chain links TRBV25-1 to TRBJ1-1; no reliable D call. Per germline, CDR1 MGHDK and CDR2 SYGVNS. The V end lost 3 bases, the J end lost 3 bases, and 5 bases lay between the germline ends. CDR3 length: 12 residues. The CDR3 loop is CASSEGYTEAFF. CDR3 nucleotide sequence: TGTGCCAGCAGTGAGGGGTACACTGAAGCTTTCTTT.

The rearrangement links TRBV29-1 to TRBJ2-1; D possibly uses TRBD1 or TRBD2 (5 bases each). CDR1 SQVTM and CDR2 ANQGSEA come from the germline V gene. The V end was cut by 7 bases, the J end by 2 bases, with 15 bases between. The CDR3 is 14 residues long. The CDR3 nucleotides are TGCAGCGGCCGACCCGGGGCCACCTACAATGAGCAGTTCTTC. Its translation is CSGRPGATYNEQFF.

V usage is TRBV7-2 and J usage is TRBJ2-7; D is possibly TRBD1 (5 bases). The CDR3 loop spans 13 amino acids. Germline V gene data show CDR1 as SGHTA and CDR2 as FQGNSA. The V gene lost 5 bases and the J gene lost 6 bases, with 14 bases spanning the gap. For the CDR3, the DNA is TGTGCCAGCAGCCCTGGGGCCGTGTCCGAGCAGTACTTC. Its translation: CASSPGAVSEQYF. Full variable domain (remainder filled in from reference TRBV7-2 and TRBJ2-7): GAGVSQSPSNKVTEKGKDVELRCDPISGHTALYWYRQSLGQGLEFLIYFQGNSAPDKSGLPSDRFSAERTGGSVSTLTIQRTQQEDSAVYLCASSPGAVSEQYFGPGTRLTVT.

CDR3 nucleotides: TGCGCCAGCAGCCTGTTAGGGGACAGCCTCTCCTACAATGAGCAGTTCTTC. Translation gives CASSLLGDSLSYNEQFF. The chain links TRBV5-1 to TRBJ2-1; TRBD1 agrees at 7 bases. CDR1 is SGHRS, CDR2 YFSETQ, per germline. The CDR3 is made up of 17 amino acids. V was clipped by 4 bases and J by 0 bases; unmatched bases: 10.

This chain connects TRBV5-5 to TRBJ2-2; a weak D match, TRBD1 (5 bases). The V end was cut by 0 bases, the J end by 7 bases, with 13 bases between. This CDR3 is 15 amino acids long. The germline gives CDR1 SGHKS, CDR2 YYEKEE (reference sequence). The CDR3 region is CASSLAVRAGGELFF. The DNA for the CDR3 is TGTGCCAGCAGCTTGGCTGTCAGGGCTGGCGGGGAGCTGTTTTTT.